This T cell receptor beta chain was found in a study of T cells after yellow fever vaccination. Study findings and constraints: Post-booster samples contained most primary-vaccination clones (about 95% CD4, 70% to 90% CD8).

Trimming stripped 0 bases from V and 10 bases from J, with 10 bases between. This CDR3 contains 14 residues. CDR1 and CDR2 from the germline V gene are SGHAT and FQNNGV. This clonotype was seen at least ten times. Its antigen remains unknown. TCRdb reprocessed the 5' RACE reads via MiXCR and lists one record per CDR3 protein. The data contain 250,000 to 350,000 distinct CDR3 sequences, around 6.8% of them singletons. This clonotype was sampled from a man between 18 and 35 years old who received the YFV17D yellow fever vaccine. Source: PBMCs, taken 45 days after the first yellow fever vaccination. The chain recombines TRBV11-2 with TRBJ1-6; a possible D gene is TRBD1 (5 bases). The CDR3 nucleotides read TGTGCCAGCAGCTTAGACAGGGTTTTCTCACCCCTCCACTTT. Translating it yields CASSLDRVFSPLHF.